This TCR beta chain was profiled in a study of graft-versus-host responses after intestinal transplantation. Study information: The recipients all started with anti-thymocyte globulin induction and then took tacrolimus and steroids for 3 to 4 years.

The protocol was immunoSEQ multiplex PCR, while the TCRdb copy is restricted to in-frame clones and leaves out a portion. The sample gives 75,000 to 95,000 clones, more than 85% of which show up once; approximately 0.35% is in the top ten. The germline V gene encodes CDR1 SGHAT and CDR2 FQNNGV. V trimming: 1 base; J trimming: 0 bases; junction bases outside the gene matches: 5. The CDR3 sequence is 18 residues long. Findings of the study overall: Early post-transplant HvG declines tracked with peak circulating GvH clone levels. Elevated graft-versus-host to host-versus-graft clonal ratios in allografts were recorded for patients with graft-donor T cell macrochimerism.

Comment on this clone: Its matching antigen is unknown.

The V gene is TRBV11-2, the J gene TRBJ2-4; 11 bases agree with TRBD1. The sample consisted of unstimulated CD4+ T cells sorted from spleen or lymph node cells, taken before transplant. The sequence was obtained from a human donor who was the organ donor for an intestinal transplant. CDR3 nucleotide sequence: TGTGCCAGCAGCTTAGGCCGGGACAGGGGGAGAGCCAAAAACATTCAGTACTTC. Residues: CASSLGRDRGRAKNIQYF.